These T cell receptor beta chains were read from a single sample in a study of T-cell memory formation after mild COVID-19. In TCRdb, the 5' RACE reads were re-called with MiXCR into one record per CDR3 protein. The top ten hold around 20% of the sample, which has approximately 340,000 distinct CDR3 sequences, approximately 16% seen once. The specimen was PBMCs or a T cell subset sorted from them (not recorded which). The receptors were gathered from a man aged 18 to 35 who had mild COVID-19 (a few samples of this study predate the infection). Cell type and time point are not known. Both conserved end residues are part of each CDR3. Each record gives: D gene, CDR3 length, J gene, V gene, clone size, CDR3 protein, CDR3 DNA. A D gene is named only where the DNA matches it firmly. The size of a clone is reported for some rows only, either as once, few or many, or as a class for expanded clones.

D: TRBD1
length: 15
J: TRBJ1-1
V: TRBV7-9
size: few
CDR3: CASSDGTGGRAEAFF
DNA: TGTGCCAGCAGCGATGGGACAGGGGGTAGGGCTGAAGCTTTCTTT

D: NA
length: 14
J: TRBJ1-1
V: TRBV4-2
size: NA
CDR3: CASSQSGPVTEAFF
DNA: TGTGCCAGCAGCCAATCAGGGCCCGTCACTGAAGCTTTCTTT

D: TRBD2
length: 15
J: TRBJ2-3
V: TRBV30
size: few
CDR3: CAWSRTSGVTDTQYF
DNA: TGTGCCTGGAGTCGTACTAGCGGGGTCACAGATACGCAGTATTTT

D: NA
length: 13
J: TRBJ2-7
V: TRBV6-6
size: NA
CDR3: CASSYSIPGGKYF
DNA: TGTGCCAGCAGTTACTCGATTCCCGGTGGAAAGTACTTC

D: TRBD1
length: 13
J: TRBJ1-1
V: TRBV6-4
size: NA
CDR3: CATRGQENTEAFF
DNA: TGTGCCACCAGGGGACAGGAGAACACTGAAGCTTTCTTT

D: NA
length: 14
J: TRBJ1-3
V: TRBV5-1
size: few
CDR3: CASSRGLGGNTIYF
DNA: TGCGCCAGCAGCCGCGGACTGGGCGGAAACACCATATATTTT

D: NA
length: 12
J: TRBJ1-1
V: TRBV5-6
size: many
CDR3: CASSPRGGEAFF
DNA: TGTGCCAGCAGCCCCCGGGGAGGAGAAGCTTTCTTT

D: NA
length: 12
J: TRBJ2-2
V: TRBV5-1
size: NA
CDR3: CASPSSTGELFF
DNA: TGCGCCAGCCCCTCCTCAACCGGGGAGCTGTTTTTT

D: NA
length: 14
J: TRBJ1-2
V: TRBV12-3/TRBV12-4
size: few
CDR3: CASSMYPGGYGYTF
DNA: TGTGCCAGCAGTATGTACCCCGGAGGTTATGGCTACACCTTC

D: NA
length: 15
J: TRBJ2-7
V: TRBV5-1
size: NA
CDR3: CAISFFSGSSYEQYF
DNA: TGCGCCATCAGCTTCTTCTCAGGGAGCTCCTACGAGCAGTACTTC

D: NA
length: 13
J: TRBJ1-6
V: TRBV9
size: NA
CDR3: CASSVRGDSPLHF
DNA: TGTGCCAGCAGCGTACGTGGGGATTCACCCCTCCACTTT

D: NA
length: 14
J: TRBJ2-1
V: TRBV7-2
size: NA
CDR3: CASTLYSGRYEQFF
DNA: TGTGCCAGCACCCTCTACAGTGGCCGCTATGAGCAGTTCTTC

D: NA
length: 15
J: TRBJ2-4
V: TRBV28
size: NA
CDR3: CASSVFGGDKNIQYF
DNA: TGTGCCAGCAGTGTCTTTGGAGGGGACAAAAACATTCAGTACTTC

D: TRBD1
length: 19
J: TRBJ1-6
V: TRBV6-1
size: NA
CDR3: CASSQGTGGLYSYNSPLHF
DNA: TGTGCCAGCAGTCAGGGGACAGGGGGCCTCTACTCCTATAATTCACCCCTCCACTTT

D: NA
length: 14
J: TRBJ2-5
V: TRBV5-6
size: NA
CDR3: CASSWQGGGETQYF
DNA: TGTGCCAGCAGCTGGCAGGGAGGAGGAGAGACCCAGTACTTC

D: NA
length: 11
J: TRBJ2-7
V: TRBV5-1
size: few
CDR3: CASAQEGVKYF
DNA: TGCGCCAGCGCACAGGAGGGGGTAAAGTACTTC

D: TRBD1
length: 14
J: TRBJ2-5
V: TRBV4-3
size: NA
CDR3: CASSHRGSRETQYF
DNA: TGCGCCAGCAGCCACAGGGGGTCAAGGGAGACCCAGTACTTC

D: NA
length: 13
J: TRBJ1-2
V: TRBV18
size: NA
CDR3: CASSREPNYGYTF
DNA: TGTGCCAGCTCACGGGAGCCCAACTATGGCTACACCTTC

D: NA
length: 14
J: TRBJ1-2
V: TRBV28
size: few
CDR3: CASSTFRANYGYTF
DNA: TGTGCCAGCAGCACCTTCAGGGCTAACTATGGCTACACCTTC

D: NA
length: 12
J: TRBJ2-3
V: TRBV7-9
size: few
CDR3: CASSLNSDTQYF
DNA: TGTGCCAGCAGCTTGAATTCAGATACGCAGTATTTT

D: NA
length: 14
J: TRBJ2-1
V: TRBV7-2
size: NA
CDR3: CASSHPGTYNEQFF
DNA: TGTGCCAGCAGCCACCCAGGGACCTACAATGAGCAGTTCTTC

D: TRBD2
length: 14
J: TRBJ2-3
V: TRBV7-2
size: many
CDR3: CASSFSGGADTQYF
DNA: TGTGCCAGCAGCTTTAGCGGGGGGGCAGATACGCAGTATTTT

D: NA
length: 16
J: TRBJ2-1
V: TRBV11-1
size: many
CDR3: CASSLASGGSYNEQFF
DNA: TGTGCCAGCAGCTTAGCGTCAGGGGGGTCCTACAATGAGCAGTTCTTC

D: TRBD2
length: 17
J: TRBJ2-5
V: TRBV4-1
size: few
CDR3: CASSQGGLAGAQETQYF
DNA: TGCGCCAGCAGCCAAGGGGGACTAGCGGGGGCCCAAGAGACCCAGTACTTC

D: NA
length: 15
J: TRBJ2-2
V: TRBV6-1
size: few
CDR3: CASSFGWEVTGELFF
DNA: TGTGCCAGCAGTTTTGGGTGGGAAGTTACCGGGGAGCTGTTTTTT

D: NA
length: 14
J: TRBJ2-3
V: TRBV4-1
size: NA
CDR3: CASSLRDTTDTQYF
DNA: TGCGCCAGCAGCCTACGAGACACCACAGATACGCAGTATTTT

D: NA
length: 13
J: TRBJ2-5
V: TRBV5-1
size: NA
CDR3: CASGGTAQETQYF
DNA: TGCGCCAGCGGAGGGACGGCACAAGAGACCCAGTACTTC

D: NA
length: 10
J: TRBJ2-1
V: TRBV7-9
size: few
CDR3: CASSHNEQFF
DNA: TGTGCCAGCAGTCACAATGAGCAGTTCTTC

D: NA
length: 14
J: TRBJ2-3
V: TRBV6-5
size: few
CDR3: CASPGGVGADTQYF
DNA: TGTGCCTCCCCGGGCGGGGTAGGGGCAGATACGCAGTATTTT